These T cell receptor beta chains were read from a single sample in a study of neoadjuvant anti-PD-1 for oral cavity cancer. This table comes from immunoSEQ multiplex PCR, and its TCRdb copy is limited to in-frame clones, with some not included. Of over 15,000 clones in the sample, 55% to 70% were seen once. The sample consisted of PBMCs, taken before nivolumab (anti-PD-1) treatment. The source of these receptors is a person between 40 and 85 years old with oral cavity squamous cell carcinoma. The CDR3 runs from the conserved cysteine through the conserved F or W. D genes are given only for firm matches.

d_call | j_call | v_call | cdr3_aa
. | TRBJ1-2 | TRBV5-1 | CASSRSNYGYTF
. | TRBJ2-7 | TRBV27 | CASSSLTLGSGSYEQYF
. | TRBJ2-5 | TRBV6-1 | CASSAHRDGGTETQYF
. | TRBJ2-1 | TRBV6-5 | CASSSAVYNEQFF
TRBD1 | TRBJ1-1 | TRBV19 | CASRTGFMNTEAFF
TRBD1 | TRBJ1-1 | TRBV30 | CAWKKDRANGGYMNTEAFF
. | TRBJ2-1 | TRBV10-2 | CASSEPGGGGQFF
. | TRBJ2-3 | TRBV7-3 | CASSLRGSTTDTQYF
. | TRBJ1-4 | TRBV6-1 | CASIKNEKLFF
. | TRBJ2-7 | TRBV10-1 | CASSEGTALEQYF
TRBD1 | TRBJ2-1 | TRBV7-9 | CASTPGQGALSWVSEQFF
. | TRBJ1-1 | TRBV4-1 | CASSQGNGMSRTEAFF
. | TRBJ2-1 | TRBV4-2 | CASSQDSSYNEQFF
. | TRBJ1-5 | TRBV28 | CASTLNNQPQHF